The entry below describes one TCR beta chain. It has no known antigen specificity. The record has no base qualities; no much larger clone is one base away. The immunoSEQ Assay, a bias-controlled multiplex PCR, was used to amplify TCRbeta CDR3 regions from genomic DNA. From the authors' description of their analysis: Nucleated cell counts per sample were estimated from amplification of reference gene primers within the assay. To quantify the absolute abundance of each unique TCRbeta CDR3 rearrangement, sequence reads were collapsed and filtered. Productive Simpson clonality was computed per sample as the square root of Simpson's diversity index over productive rearrangements. The clones in this table, taken by TCRdb from immuneACCESS, are in-frame only. Not every clone is retained; where verified, under half of the shortfall comes from an unresolved V gene, and the cause of the rest is unknown. V and J calls plus clone size are reproduced from that table; the DNA served to infer D and trimming. The sample table contains about 330,000 clones; only one count was recorded for about 88% of them. The ten most abundant clones make up roughly 1% of the sample.

Counted from cysteine to phenylalanine, this CDR3 has 14 amino acids. The kept DNA is CDR3 alone, 42 bases in frame from the first base. As encoded in the germline V gene, CDR1 is SGHDN while CDR2 is FVKESK. Trimming at the junction amounts to 1 base on V and 1 base on J, and the germline ends lie 6 bases apart. This specimen comes from a study of blood T cell repertoires in COVID-19 (dated by TCRdb to the early 2020s). For the study in its entirety: The collaborator samples originated in the United States, Italy and Spain and spanned the acute and convalescent phases of COVID-19. The material from the prospective study consisted of cDNA or gDNA derived from T cells, B-cell-depleted T cells, or PBMCs. Subjects who had been exposed to COVID-19, were actively infected with it, or had recovered from it provided the deeply sampled blood TCRbeta repertoires that made up the dataset. The repertoires were released in a freely available public database intended as a resource for research on the immune response to SARS-CoV-2. The samples were drawn from two sources: the first 160 participants of the ongoing ImmuneRACE study, and 950 to 1,500 subjects contributed by 6 global collaborators. Nearly every sample came with metadata listing a de-identified subject ID, COVID-19 status, age in years and sex. HLA class I and class II types, where available, came from metadata supplied by the sample provider rather than from assay-based typing.

Enrolling through a virtual design, the prospective study's participants ranged in age from roughly 18 to 89 years and lived across around 25 United States geographic areas. To assign participants to cohorts, the prospective study relied on clinical history that participants themselves reported in a screening survey and a study questionnaire. For ImmuneRACE Cohort 3, a participant was defined as recovered based on two consecutive negative NP/OP PCR tests, clearance by a healthcare professional, or resolution of symptoms. Each participant in the prospective study had whole blood, serum and a nasopharyngeal or oropharyngeal swab collected by mobile phlebotomists. Additional blood draws and questionnaires over a 2-month period could optionally be provided by prospective study participants. Before DNA extraction, prospective study blood samples were shipped either frozen or at room temperature. Overall study results and their limits: Clinical and demographic metadata were provided uncurated, with the amount varying by source and participant.

Source material: PBMCs or T cells enriched from blood (not recorded which). The chain is encoded by TRBV14 joined to TRBJ2-3; D gene: possibly TRBD1, on 6 matching bases. The clonotype comes from a woman younger than 45 who had recovered from COVID-19. The DNA sequence is as follows: TGTGCCAGCAGCCAAGCAGGGGGCACAGATACGCAGTATTTT. This yields the protein CASSQAGGTDTQYF. When the CDR3 is completed using the reference TRBV14 and TRBJ2-3 genes on either side, the full variable domain is EAGVTQFPSHSVIEKGQTVTLRCDPISGHDNLYWYRRVMGKEIKFLLHFVKESKQDESGMPNNRFLAERTGGTYSTLKVQPAELEDSGVYFCASSQAGGTDTQYFGPGTRLTVL.